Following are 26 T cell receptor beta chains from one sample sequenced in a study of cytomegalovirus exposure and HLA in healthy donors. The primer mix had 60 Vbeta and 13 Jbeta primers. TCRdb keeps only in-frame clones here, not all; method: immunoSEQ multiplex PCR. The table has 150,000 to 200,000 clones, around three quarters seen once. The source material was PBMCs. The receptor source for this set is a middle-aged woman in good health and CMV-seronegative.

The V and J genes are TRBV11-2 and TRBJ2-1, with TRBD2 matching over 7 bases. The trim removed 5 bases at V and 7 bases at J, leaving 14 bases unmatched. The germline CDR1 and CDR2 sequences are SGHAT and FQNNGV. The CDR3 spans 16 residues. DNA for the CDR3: TGTGCCAGCAGCGACCAGGGAGGGGCCTATACGAATGAGCAGTTCTTC. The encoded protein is CASSDQGGAYTNEQFF. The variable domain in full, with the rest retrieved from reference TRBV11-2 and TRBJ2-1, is EAGVAQSPRYKIIEKRQSVAFWCNPISGHATLYWYQQILGQGPKLLIQFQNNGVVDDSQLPKDRFSAERLKGVDSTLKIQPAKLEDSAVYLCASSDQGGAYTNEQFFGPGTRLTVL.

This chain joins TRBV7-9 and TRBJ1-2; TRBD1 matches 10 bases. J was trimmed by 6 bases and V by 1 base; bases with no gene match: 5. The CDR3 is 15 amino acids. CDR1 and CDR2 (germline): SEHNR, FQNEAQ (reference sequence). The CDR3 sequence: CASSLGQGARDGYTF. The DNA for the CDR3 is TGTGCCAGCAGCTTAGGACAGGGGGCTCGAGATGGCTACACCTTC.

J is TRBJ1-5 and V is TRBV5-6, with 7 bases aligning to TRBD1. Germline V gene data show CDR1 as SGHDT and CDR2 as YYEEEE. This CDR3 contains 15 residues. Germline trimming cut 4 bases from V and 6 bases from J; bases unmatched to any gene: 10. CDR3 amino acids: CASSLAAGGRQPQHF. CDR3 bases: TGTGCCAGCAGCCTAGCCGCAGGGGGGCGTCAGCCCCAGCATTTT.

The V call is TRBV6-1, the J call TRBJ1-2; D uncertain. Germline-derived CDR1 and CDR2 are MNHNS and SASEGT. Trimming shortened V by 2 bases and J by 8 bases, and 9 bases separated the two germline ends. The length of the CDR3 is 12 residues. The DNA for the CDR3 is TGTGCCAGCAGTGAAAAAGGGAGCGGCTACACCTTC. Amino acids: CASSEKGSGYTF.

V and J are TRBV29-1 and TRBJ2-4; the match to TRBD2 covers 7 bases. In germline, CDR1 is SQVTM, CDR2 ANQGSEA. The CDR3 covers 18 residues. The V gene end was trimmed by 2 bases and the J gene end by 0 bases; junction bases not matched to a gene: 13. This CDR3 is CSVERASGTTLAKNIQYF. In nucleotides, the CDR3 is TGCAGCGTTGAAAGGGCTAGCGGAACCACCCTAGCCAAAAACATTCAGTACTTC.

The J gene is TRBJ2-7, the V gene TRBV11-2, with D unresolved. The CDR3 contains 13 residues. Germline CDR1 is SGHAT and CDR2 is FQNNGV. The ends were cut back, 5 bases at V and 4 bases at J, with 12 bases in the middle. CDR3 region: CASSPDSLYEQYF. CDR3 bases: TGTGCCAGCAGCCCTGACTCCCTGTACGAGCAGTACTTC.

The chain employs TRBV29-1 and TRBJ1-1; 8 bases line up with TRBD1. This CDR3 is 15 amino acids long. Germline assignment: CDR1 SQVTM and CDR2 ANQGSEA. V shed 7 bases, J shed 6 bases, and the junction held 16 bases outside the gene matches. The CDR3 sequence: CSGGGQGATTAEAFF. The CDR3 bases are TGCAGCGGTGGCGGCCAGGGGGCTACGACCGCTGAAGCTTTCTTT. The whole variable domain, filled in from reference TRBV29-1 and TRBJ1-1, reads SAVISQKPSRDICQRGTSLTIQCQVDSQVTMMFWYRQQPGQSLTLIATANQGSEATYESGFVIDKFPISRPNLTFSTLTVSNMSPEDSSIYLCSGGGQGATTAEAFFGQGTRLTVV.

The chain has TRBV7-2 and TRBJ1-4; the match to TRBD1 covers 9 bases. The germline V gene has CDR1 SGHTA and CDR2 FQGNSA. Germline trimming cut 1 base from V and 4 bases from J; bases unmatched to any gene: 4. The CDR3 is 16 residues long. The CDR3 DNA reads TGTGCCAGCAGCTTAGGACGGGACAGGGTTAATGAAAAACTGTTTTTT. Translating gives CASSLGRDRVNEKLFF.

The CDR3 nucleotides are TGCGCCAGCAAGGGCCCAGGGGGCCATGGCTACACCTTC. Translated, it gives CASKGPGGHGYTF. The chain links TRBV10-1 to TRBJ1-2; 8 bases are a match to TRBD1. CDR1 WNHNN and CDR2 SYGVQD come from the germline V gene (reference sequence). The CDR3 extends over 13 amino acids. With 7 bases clipped from V and 6 bases from J, the junction kept 7 bases outside the gene matches.

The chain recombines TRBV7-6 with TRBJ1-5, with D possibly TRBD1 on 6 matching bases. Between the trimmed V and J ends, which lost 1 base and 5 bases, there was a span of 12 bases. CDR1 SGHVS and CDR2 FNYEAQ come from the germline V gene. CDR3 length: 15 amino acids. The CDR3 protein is CASSLGAGAYQPQHF. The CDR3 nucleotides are TGTGCCAGCAGCTTAGGAGCAGGGGCTTATCAGCCCCAGCATTTT.

CDR3 in DNA: TGTGCCAGCCTGAAGACAGGGTATGAGCAGTTCTTC. This codes for CASLKTGYEQFF. The chain has TRBV7-9 and TRBJ2-1, with 7 bases fitting TRBD1. Germline CDR1 reads SEHNR; CDR2 reads FQNEAQ (reference sequence). The junction had 6 bases not matched to a gene; V was cut back by 8 bases and J by 8 bases. The CDR3 contains 12 residues.

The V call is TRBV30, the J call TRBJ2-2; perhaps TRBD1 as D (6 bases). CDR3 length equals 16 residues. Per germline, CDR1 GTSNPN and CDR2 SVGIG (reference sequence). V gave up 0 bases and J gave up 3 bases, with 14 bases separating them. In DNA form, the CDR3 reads TGTGCCTGGAGTGTACGGAGGACAGTCCACACCGGGGAGCTGTTTTTT. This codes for CAWSVRRTVHTGELFF.

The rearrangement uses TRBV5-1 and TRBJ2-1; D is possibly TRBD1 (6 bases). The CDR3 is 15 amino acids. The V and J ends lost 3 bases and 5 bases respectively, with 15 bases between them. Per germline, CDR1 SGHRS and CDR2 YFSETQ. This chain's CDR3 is CASSSQGNSNNEQFF. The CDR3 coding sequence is TGCGCCAGCAGCTCCCAGGGGAACAGCAACAATGAGCAGTTCTTC.

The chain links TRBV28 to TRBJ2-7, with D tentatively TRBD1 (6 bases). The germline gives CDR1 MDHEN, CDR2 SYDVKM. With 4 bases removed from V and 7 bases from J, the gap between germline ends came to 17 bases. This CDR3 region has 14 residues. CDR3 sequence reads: CASSYPQGSREQYF. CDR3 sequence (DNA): TGTGCCAGCAGTTATCCACAGGGATCGAGGGAGCAGTACTTC.

CDR3 loop: CASSKTTGGYEQYF. CDR3 in DNA: TGTGCCAGCAGCAAAACGACCGGGGGCTACGAGCAGTACTTC. This rearrangement joins TRBV7-3 to TRBJ2-7, with D possibly being TRBD2 (6 bases). The CDR3 extends over 14 amino acids. The V and J ends lost 5 bases and 3 bases respectively, with 14 bases between them. From germline, CDR1 is SGHTA and CDR2 FQGTGA.

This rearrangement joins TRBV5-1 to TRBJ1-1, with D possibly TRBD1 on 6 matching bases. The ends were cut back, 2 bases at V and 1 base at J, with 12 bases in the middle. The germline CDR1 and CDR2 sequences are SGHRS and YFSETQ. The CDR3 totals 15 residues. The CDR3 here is CASSLQGVKNTEAFF. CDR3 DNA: TGCGCCAGCAGCTTACAGGGTGTCAAGAACACTGAAGCTTTCTTT.

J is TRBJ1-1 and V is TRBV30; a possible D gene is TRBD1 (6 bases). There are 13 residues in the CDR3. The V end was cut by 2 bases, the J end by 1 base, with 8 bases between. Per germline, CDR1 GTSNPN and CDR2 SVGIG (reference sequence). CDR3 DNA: TGTGCCTGGAGTCAGGACAGGAACACTGAAGCTTTCTTT. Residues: CAWSQDRNTEAFF.

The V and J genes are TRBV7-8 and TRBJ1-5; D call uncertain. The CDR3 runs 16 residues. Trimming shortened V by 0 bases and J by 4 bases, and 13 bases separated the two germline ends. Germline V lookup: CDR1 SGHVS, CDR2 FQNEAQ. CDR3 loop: CASSLARYTMNQPQHF. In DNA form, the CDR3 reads TGTGCCAGCAGCTTAGCGCGGTATACTATGAATCAGCCCCAGCATTTT.

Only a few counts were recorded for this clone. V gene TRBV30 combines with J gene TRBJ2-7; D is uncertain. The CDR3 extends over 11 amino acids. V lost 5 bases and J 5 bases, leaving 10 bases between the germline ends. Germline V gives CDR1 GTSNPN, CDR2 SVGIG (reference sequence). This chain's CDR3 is CAWGLQDEQYF. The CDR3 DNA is TGTGCCTGGGGGCTGCAGGACGAGCAGTACTTC.

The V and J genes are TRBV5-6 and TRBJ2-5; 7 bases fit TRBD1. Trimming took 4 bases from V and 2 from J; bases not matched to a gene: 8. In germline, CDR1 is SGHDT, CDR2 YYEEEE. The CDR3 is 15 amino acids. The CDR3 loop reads CASSPPGQRQETQYF. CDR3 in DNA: TGTGCCAGCAGCCCTCCGGGACAGCGACAAGAGACCCAGTACTTC.

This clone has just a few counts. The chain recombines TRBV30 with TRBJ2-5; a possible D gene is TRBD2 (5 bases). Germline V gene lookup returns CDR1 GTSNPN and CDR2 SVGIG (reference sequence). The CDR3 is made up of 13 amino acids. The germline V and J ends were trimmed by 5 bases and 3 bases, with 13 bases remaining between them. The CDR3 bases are TGTGCCTGGGGACTCTCAAGGAAAGAGACCCAGTACTTC. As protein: CAWGLSRKETQYF.

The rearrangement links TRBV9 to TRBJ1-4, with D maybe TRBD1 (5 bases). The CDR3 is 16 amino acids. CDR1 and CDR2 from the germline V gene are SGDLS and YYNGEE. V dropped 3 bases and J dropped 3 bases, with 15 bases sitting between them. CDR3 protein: CASSDPAGGANEKLFF. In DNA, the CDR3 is TGTGCCAGCAGCGACCCCGCGGGGGGGGCTAATGAAAAACTGTTTTTT.

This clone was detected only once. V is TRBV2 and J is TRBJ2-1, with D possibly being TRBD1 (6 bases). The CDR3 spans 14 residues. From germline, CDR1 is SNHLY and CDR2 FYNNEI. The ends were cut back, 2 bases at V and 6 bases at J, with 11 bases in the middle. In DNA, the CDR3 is TGTGCCAGCAGTGAACAGGGGACGGGCAATGAGCAGTTCTTC. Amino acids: CASSEQGTGNEQFF.

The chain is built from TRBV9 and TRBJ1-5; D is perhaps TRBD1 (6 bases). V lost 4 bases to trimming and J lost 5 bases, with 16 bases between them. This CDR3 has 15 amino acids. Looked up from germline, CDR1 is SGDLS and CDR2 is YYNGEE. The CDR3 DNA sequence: TGTGCCAGCAGCCTGGGGGCCCAGCCCGATCAGCCCCAGCATTTT. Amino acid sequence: CASSLGAQPDQPQHF.

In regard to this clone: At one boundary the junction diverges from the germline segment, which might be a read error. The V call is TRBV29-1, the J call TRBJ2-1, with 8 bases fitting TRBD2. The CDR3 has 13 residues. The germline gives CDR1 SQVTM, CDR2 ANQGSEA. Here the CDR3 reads CSVEAGAHNEQFF. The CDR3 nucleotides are TGCAGCGTGGAAGCGGGAGCTCACAATGAGCAGTTCTTC.

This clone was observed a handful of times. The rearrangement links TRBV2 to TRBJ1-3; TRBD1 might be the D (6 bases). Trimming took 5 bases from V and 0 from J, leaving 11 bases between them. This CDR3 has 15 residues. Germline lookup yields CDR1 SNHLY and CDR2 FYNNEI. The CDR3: CASSQRTVSGNTIYF. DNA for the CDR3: TGTGCCAGCAGTCAGAGGACAGTCTCTGGAAACACCATATATTTT.